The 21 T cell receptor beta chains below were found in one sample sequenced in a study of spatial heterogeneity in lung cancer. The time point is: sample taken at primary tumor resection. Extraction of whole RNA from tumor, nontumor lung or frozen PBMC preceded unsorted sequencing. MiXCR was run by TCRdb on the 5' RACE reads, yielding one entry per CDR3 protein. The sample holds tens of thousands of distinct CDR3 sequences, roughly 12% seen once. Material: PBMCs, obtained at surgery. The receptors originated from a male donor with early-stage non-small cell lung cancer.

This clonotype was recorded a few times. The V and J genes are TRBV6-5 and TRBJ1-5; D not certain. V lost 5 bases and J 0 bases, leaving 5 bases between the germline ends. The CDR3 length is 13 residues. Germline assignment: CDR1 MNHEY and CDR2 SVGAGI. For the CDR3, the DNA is TGTGCCAGCAGTCTGGTTAGCAATCAGCCCCAGCATTTT. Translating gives CASSLVSNQPQHF.

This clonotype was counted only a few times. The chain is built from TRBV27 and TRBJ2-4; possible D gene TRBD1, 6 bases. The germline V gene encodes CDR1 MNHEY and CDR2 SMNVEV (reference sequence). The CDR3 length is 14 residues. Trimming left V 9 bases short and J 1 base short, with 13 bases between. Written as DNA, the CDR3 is TGTGCCAGTCAAAATACAGGGGCCAAAAACATTCAGTACTTC. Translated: CASQNTGAKNIQYF.

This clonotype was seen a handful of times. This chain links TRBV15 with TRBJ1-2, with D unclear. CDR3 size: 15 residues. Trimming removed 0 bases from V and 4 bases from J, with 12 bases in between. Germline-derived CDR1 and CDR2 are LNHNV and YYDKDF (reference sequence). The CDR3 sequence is CATSRDQIGGYGYTF. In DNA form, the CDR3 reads TGTGCCACCAGCAGAGATCAAATTGGAGGCTATGGCTACACCTTC.

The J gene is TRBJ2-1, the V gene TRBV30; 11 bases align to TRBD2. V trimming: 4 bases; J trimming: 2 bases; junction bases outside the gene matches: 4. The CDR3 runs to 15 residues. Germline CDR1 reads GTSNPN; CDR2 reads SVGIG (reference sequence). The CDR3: CAWMLAGGPYNEQFF. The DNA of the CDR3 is TGTGCCTGGATGCTAGCGGGGGGCCCCTACAATGAGCAGTTCTTC.

CDR3 protein: CASVVGGELFF. The CDR3 coding sequence is TGTGCCAGCGTCGTAGGAGGGGAGCTGTTTTTT. This sequence joins TRBV7-9 and TRBJ2-2; D unresolved. Germline CDR1 reads SEHNR; CDR2 reads FQNEAQ (reference sequence). V was shortened by 8 bases and J by 8 bases, with 9 bases between the two germline ends. The CDR3 totals 11 residues.

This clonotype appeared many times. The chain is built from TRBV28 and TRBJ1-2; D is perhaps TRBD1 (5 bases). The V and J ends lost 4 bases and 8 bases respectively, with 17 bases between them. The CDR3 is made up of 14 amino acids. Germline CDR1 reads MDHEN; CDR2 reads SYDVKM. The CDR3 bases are TGTGCCAGCAGTTCCTCAGGGAAATGGGACGGCTACACCTTC. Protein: CASSSSGKWDGYTF.

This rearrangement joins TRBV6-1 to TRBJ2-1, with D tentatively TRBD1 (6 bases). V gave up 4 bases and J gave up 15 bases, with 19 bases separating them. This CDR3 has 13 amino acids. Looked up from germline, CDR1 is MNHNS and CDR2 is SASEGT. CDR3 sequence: CASSGGIRGGRFF. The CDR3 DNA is TGTGCCAGCAGTGGGGGGATACGAGGGGGACGGTTCTTC.

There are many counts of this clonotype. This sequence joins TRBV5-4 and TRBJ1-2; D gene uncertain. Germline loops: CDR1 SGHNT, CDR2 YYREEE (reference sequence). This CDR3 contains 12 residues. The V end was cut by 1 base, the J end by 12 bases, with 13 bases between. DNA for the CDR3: TGTGCCAGCAGCTTGTGGGTCAGAGGAAACACCTTC. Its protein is CASSLWVRGNTF.

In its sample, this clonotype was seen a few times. The CDR3 spells CSVVAGIETQYF. In nucleotides, the CDR3 is TGCAGCGTAGTAGCGGGGATAGAGACCCAGTACTTC. This chain connects TRBV29-1 to TRBJ2-5, with 8 bases lining up with TRBD2. The trim removed 6 bases at V and 4 bases at J, leaving 4 bases unmatched. The CDR3 is 12 residues long. CDR1 and CDR2 from the germline V gene are SQVTM and ANQGSEA.

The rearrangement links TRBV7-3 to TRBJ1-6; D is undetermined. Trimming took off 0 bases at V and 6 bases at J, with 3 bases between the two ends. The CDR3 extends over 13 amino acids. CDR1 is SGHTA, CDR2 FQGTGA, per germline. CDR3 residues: CASSLTSNSPLHF. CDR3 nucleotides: TGTGCCAGCAGCTTAACCAGTAATTCACCCCTCCACTTT.

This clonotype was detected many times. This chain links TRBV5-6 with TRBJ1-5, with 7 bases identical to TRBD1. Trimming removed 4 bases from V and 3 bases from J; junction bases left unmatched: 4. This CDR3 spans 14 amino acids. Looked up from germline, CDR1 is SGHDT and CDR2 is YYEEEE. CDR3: CASSHDRDNQPQHF. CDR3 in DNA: TGTGCCAGCAGCCACGACAGGGACAATCAGCCCCAGCATTTT.

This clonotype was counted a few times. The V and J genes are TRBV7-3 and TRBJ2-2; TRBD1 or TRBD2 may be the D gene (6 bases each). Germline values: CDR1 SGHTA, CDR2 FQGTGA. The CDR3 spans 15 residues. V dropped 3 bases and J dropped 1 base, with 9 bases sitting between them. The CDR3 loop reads CASSLGGQNTGELFF. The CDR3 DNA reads TGTGCCAGCAGCTTGGGGGGCCAGAACACCGGGGAGCTGTTTTTT.

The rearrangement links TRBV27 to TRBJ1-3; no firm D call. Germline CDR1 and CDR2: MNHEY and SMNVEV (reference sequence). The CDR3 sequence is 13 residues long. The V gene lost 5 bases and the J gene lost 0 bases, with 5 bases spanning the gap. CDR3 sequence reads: CASSPNSGNTIYF. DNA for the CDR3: TGTGCCAGCAGTCCTAACTCTGGAAACACCATATATTTT.

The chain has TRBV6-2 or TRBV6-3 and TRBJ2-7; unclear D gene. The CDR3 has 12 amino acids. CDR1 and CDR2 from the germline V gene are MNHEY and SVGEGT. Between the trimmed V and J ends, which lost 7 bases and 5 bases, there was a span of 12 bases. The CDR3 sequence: CASKGYRDEQYF. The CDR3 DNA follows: TGTGCCAGCAAAGGGTATCGCGACGAGCAGTACTTC.

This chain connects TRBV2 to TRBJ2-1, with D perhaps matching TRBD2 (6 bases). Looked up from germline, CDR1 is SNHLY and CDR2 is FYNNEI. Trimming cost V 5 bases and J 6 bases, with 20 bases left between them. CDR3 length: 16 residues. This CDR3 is CASSKEGSEGGNEQFF. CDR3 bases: TGTGCCAGCAGTAAAGAGGGTAGCGAGGGAGGCAATGAGCAGTTCTTC.

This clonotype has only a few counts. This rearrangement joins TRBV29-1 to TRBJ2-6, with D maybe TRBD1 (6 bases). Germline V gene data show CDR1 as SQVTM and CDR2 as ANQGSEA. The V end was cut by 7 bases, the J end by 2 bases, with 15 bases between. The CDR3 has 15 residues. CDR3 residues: CSGLLDRPGANVLTF. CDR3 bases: TGCAGCGGACTACTAGACAGGCCTGGGGCCAACGTCCTGACTTTC.

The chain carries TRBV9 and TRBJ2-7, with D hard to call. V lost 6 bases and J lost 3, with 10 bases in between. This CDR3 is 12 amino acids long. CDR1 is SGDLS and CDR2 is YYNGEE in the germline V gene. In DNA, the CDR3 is TGTGCCAGCATGGAAGATCTCTACGAGCAGTACTTC. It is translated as CASMEDLYEQYF. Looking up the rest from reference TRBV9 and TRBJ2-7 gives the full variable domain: DSGVTQTPKHLITATGQRVTLRCSPRSGDLSVYWYQQSLDQGLQFLIQYYNGEERAKGNILERFSAQQFPDLHSELNLSSLELGDSALYFCASMEDLYEQYFGPGTRLTVT.

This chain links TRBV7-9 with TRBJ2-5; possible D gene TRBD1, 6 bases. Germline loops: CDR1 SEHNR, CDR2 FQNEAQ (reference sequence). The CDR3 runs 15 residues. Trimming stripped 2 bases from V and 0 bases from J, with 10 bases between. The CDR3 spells CASSLSTGNQETQYF. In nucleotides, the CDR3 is TGTGCCAGCAGCTTATCTACAGGGAACCAAGAGACCCAGTACTTC.

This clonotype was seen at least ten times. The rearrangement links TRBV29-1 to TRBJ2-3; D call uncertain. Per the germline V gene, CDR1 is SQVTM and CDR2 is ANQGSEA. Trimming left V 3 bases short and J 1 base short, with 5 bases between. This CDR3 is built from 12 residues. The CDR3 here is CSVDLGTDTQYF. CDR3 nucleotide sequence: TGCAGCGTTGATCTCGGCACAGATACGCAGTATTTT.

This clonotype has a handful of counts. CDR3 sequence (DNA): TGTGCCAGCAGCTTAAGAGACAGAAAAGAGACCCAGTACTTC. It yields the protein CASSLRDRKETQYF. The rearrangement uses TRBV7-3 and TRBJ2-5; tentative D call: TRBD1 (5 bases). Trimming pared 1 base from V and 3 bases from J, leaving 9 bases between. The CDR3 has 14 amino acids. CDR1 SGHTA and CDR2 FQGTGA come from the germline V gene.

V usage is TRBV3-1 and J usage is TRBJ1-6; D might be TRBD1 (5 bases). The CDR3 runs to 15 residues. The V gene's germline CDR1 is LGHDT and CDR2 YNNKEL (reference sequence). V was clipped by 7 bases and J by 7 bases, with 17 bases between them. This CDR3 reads CASTPGGSSNSPLHF. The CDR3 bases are TGTGCCAGCACCCCGGGGGGGAGTAGCAATTCACCCCTCCACTTT.